One and the same sample provided the 22 T cell receptor beta chains below, sequenced in a study of HIV-infected patients and healthy controls. Alpha and beta constant-region primers primed reverse transcription of approximately 460 ng RNA. Separate chain-specific third strand synthesis with multiplexing indices produced the alpha and beta libraries. MiXCR, applied by TCRdb to the 5' RACE reads, yields one record per CDR3 protein. The sample includes about 15,000 distinct CDR3 sequences, 4.5% to 5.5% of them seen just once. Whole blood was used without fractionation, so all unsorted peripheral T cells were included. The sample comprised blood. The receptors were sampled from an adult in good health.

In DNA, the CDR3 is TGTGCCAGCAGTGAAGTCCCGATCCCGACGGTTAATCAGCCCCAGCATTTT. Its protein product is CASSEVPIPTVNQPQHF. The V call is TRBV6-1, the J call TRBJ1-5; D remains ambiguous. This CDR3 contains 17 residues. CDR1 and CDR2 (germline): MNHNS, SASEGT. The V end was cut by 1 base, the J end by 4 bases, with 17 bases between.

This clonotype is classed as medium-sized. This chain links TRBV5-5 with TRBJ2-3; a possible D gene is TRBD1 (7 bases). Germline lookup yields CDR1 SGHKS and CDR2 YYEKEE (reference sequence). V lost 1 base, J lost 5 bases, and 11 bases lay in between. The CDR3 consists of 14 residues. CDR3 sequence: CASSLRQGGDTQYF. The CDR3 nucleotides read TGTGCCAGCAGCTTGCGGCAGGGGGGAGATACGCAGTATTTT. Drawing the rest from reference TRBV5-5 and TRBJ2-3, the complete variable domain is DAGVTQSPTHLIKTRGQQVTLRCSPISGHKSVSWYQQVLGQGPQFIFQYYEKEERGRGNFPDRFSARQFPNYSSELNVNALLLGDSALYLCASSLRQGGDTQYFGPGTRLTVL.

This clonotype was observed many times. The chain combines TRBV20-1 with TRBJ2-3; 10 bases fit TRBD2. V was pared by 4 bases and J by 4 bases, with 8 bases of the junction left unmatched. Per germline, CDR1 DFQATT and CDR2 SNEGSKA (reference sequence). The CDR3 is made up of 15 amino acids. The CDR3 DNA is TGCAGTGCTATCTCCGGGACTAGCGCCCCAGATACGCAGTATTTT. It specifies CSAISGTSAPDTQYF.

This clonotype was seen ten or more times. The chain links TRBV7-6 to TRBJ2-7; 10 positions match TRBD2. The CDR3 sequence is 14 residues long. V lost 1 base to trimming and J lost 5 bases; unmatched junction nucleotides: 2. In germline, CDR1 is SGHVS, CDR2 FNYEAQ. The chain's CDR3 is CASSLVAGGHEQYF. The CDR3 nucleotides read TGTGCCAGCAGCTTAGTAGCGGGGGGCCACGAGCAGTACTTC.

This clonotype was counted at least ten times. V gene TRBV6-6 combines with J gene TRBJ2-7, with 9 bases that match TRBD1. V trimming: 7 bases; J trimming: 5 bases; junction bases outside the gene matches: 6. This CDR3 has 13 amino acids. The germline gives CDR1 MNHNY, CDR2 SVGAGI (reference sequence). This CDR3 reads CASTRDRAHEQYF. The CDR3 DNA is TGTGCCAGCACCCGGGACAGGGCGCACGAGCAGTACTTC.

This clonotype came up many times. V usage is TRBV20-1 and J usage is TRBJ1-1; 7 bases map to TRBD1. V trimming: 5 bases; J trimming: 1 base; junction bases outside the gene matches: 7. Germline lookup yields CDR1 DFQATT and CDR2 SNEGSKA (reference sequence). The CDR3 is made up of 14 amino acids. CDR3 region: CSAVDRARNTEAFF. The CDR3 DNA reads as TGCAGTGCTGTCGACAGGGCCCGGAACACTGAAGCTTTCTTT.

This clonotype was recorded at least ten times. The genes are TRBV10-3 and TRBJ1-4; D perhaps matches TRBD1 (6 bases). This CDR3 has 15 residues. Germline V gives CDR1 ENHRY, CDR2 SYGVKD. Trimming removed 2 bases from V and 2 bases from J, with 9 bases in between. CDR3 DNA: TGTGCCATCAGTGAGAACAGGGATACTAATGAAAAACTGTTTTTT. Translating it yields CAISENRDTNEKLFF.

This clonotype was detected only a few times. V gene TRBV20-1 combines with J gene TRBJ2-5, with 8 bases that match TRBD2. The junction had 22 bases not matched to a gene; V was cut back by 4 bases and J by 3 bases. CDR1 is DFQATT, CDR2 SNEGSKA, per germline (reference sequence). The CDR3 covers 19 residues. CDR3 DNA: TGCAGTGCTAAAACCGAAGGGCTAGCGGGCGGCGGGACGAAAGAGACCCAGTACTTC. Translation: CSAKTEGLAGGGTKETQYF.

With respect to this clonotype: This may stem from a read error, because a much larger clone lies one nucleotide away. This rearrangement joins TRBV28 to TRBJ2-5, with D perhaps matching TRBD1 or TRBD2 (5 bases each). The CDR3 contains 15 residues. Germline V lookup: CDR1 MDHEN, CDR2 SYDVKM. The CDR3: CVSSSPPLGVETQYF. The DNA of the CDR3 is TGTGTCAGCAGTTCGCCCCCATTGGGGGTGGAGACCCAGTACTTC.

This clonotype is termed medium-sized. The chain carries TRBV5-1 and TRBJ1-1; 8 bases align to TRBD1. Germline V gives CDR1 SGHRS, CDR2 YFSETQ. V was pared by 5 bases and J by 1 base, with 4 bases of the junction left unmatched. This CDR3 comprises 14 residues. In DNA, the CDR3 is TGCGCCAGCAGGGACCAGGGGGCGAACACTGAAGCTTTCTTT. Protein sequence: CASRDQGANTEAFF.

This clonotype was observed many times. The gene calls are TRBV12-3 or TRBV12-4 and TRBJ1-2; no reliable D call. V lost 6 bases, J lost 7 bases, and 9 bases lay in between. This CDR3 spans 11 amino acids. The CDR3 loop is CASSRSGGYTF. In nucleotides, the CDR3 is TGTGCCAGCAGCCGTTCTGGTGGCTACACCTTC.

This clonotype appeared many times. CDR3 bases: TGCAGCGTCCCCGGGGACAGGGCCTACGAGCAGTACTTC. Translating it yields CSVPGDRAYEQYF. The rearrangement joins TRBV29-1 to TRBJ2-7; 9 bases align to TRBD1. The CDR3 consists of 13 residues. The germline V gene has CDR1 SQVTM and CDR2 ANQGSEA. V dropped 6 bases and J dropped 2; count of bases not matched to a gene: 5.

This clonotype was seen at least ten times. The chain combines TRBV20-1 with TRBJ2-1, with D unresolved. The CDR3 is 14 residues long. V lost 1 base to trimming and J lost 2 bases, with 9 bases between them. Germline loops: CDR1 DFQATT, CDR2 SNEGSKA (reference sequence). CDR3 coding DNA: TGCAGTGCTAGAGCGGGTTCTCCCTACAATGAGCAGTTCTTC. The encoded protein is CSARAGSPYNEQFF.

This clonotype was recorded many times. This chain links TRBV5-4 with TRBJ2-7; 8 nucleotides agree with TRBD1. The CDR3 is made up of 14 amino acids. The trim removed 4 bases at V and 5 bases at J, leaving 8 bases unmatched. Germline V CDR1 and CDR2: SGHNT, YYREEE (reference sequence). This CDR3 reads CASSGRTGIHEQYF. The CDR3 bases are TGTGCCAGCAGCGGAAGGACAGGGATTCACGAGCAGTACTTC.

This clonotype has ten or more counts. The chain recombines TRBV9 with TRBJ2-7, with D unclear. The length of the CDR3 is 14 residues. Trimming took 0 bases from V and 5 from J, leaving 12 bases between them. In germline, CDR1 is SGDLS, CDR2 YYNGEE. The CDR3: CASSVEGRADEQYF. CDR3 nucleotide sequence: TGTGCCAGCAGCGTAGAAGGACGGGCCGACGAGCAGTACTTC.

This clonotype occurred many times. The chain combines TRBV7-8 with TRBJ1-1; the D gene is possibly TRBD1 (6 bases). The CDR3 covers 15 residues. V shed 7 bases and J shed 1 base, with 16 bases lying between them. Germline lookup yields CDR1 SGHVS and CDR2 FQNEAQ. The CDR3 DNA reads as TGTGCCAGCATGCAGGGGTCGGTCAAGAACACTGAAGCTTTCTTT. Encoded protein: CASMQGSVKNTEAFF.

This clonotype was seen ten or more times. The chain is built from TRBV14 and TRBJ2-3; D gene uncertain. Germline V gene data show CDR1 as SGHDN and CDR2 as FVKESK. V was shortened by 4 bases and J by 6 bases, with 11 bases between the two germline ends. The length of the CDR3 is 13 residues. CDR3 nucleotides: TGTGCCAGCAGCCCCGGGCGCATGGATACGCAGTATTTT. It translates to CASSPGRMDTQYF.

This clonotype was observed a few times. The chain carries TRBV2 and TRBJ2-2; the D gene is possibly TRBD2 (6 bases). The CDR3 extends over 13 amino acids. V lost 11 bases and J lost 8, with 18 bases in between. The germline V gene encodes CDR1 SNHLY and CDR2 FYNNEI. CDR3 region: CAGGTSVGGELFF. The CDR3 bases are TGTGCCGGTGGGACTTCAGTCGGTGGGGAGCTGTTTTTT.

This clonotype was observed at least ten times. V usage is TRBV29-1 and J usage is TRBJ2-7, with 7 bases aligning to TRBD1. J was trimmed by 2 bases and V by 4 bases; bases with no gene match: 5. Germline V gene lookup returns CDR1 SQVTM and CDR2 ANQGSEA. The CDR3 extends over 13 amino acids. CDR3 sequence (DNA): TGCAGCGTTGGAGAGGGGGCGGCCTACGAGCAGTACTTC. Translated, it gives CSVGEGAAYEQYF.

This clonotype was recorded at least ten times. The V call is TRBV12-3 or TRBV12-4, the J call TRBJ2-1, with a weak D call TRBD1 (5 bases). Trimming cost V 5 bases and J 6 bases, with 8 bases left between them. The CDR3 runs to 12 residues. CDR3 coding DNA: TGTGCCAGCAGTAGGGGTTCCAATGAGCAGTTCTTC. Its protein product is CASSRGSNEQFF.

This clonotype was seen repeatedly, ten times or more. The chain uses TRBV6-2 or TRBV6-3 and TRBJ2-5; D remains ambiguous. Trimming shortened V by 7 bases and J by 0 bases, and 6 bases separated the two germline ends. This CDR3 has 12 residues. CDR1 and CDR2 from the germline V gene are MNHEY and SVGEGT. CDR3 region: CASTLNQETQYF. CDR3 bases: TGTGCCAGCACCCTTAACCAAGAGACCCAGTACTTC.

This chain uses TRBV19 with TRBJ2-7; D may be TRBD1 or TRBD2 (5 bases each). CDR1 LNHDA and CDR2 SQIVND come from the germline V gene (reference sequence). There are 17 residues in the CDR3. Deletions cut 5 bases from V and 1 base from J, with 21 bases between. The CDR3 reads CASSGTPRAGESYEQYF. The DNA of the CDR3 is TGTGCCAGTAGTGGGACCCCAAGGGCAGGCGAATCCTACGAGCAGTACTTC.